This entry concerns a single TCR beta chain. Authors' methods: How many nucleated cells were present was estimated from reference gene primer amplification. TCRdb's copy holds only in-frame clones and misses some; the assay was immunoSEQ multiplex PCR. The V and J calls and the clone size are those of that table, but D and trimming were determined from the DNA. This sample has roughly 330,000 clones, with nearly 90% found just once. The study drew participants aged about 18 to 95 years from about two dozen US areas. Recovered participants had two consecutive negative NP/OP PCR tests, healthcare professional clearance, or symptom resolution. The V gene's germline CDR1 is GTSNPN and CDR2 SVGIG (reference sequence). V was cut by 3 bases and J by 2 bases, with 17 bases left in between. The CDR3 covers 15 residues. This sample is drawn from a study of blood T cell repertoires in COVID-19. Study information: The origin of the acute and convalescent COVID-19 samples was the United States, Italy and Spain.

The TCR comes from a woman under 40 who had recovered from COVID-19. The chain combines TRBV30 with TRBJ2-7, with a tentative D call TRBD2 (7 bases). The specimen was PBMCs or T cells enriched from blood (not recorded which). The CDR3 is CAWSPGGGGTYEQYF. The CDR3 coding sequence is TGTGCCTGGAGCCCTGGTGGGGGGGGCACCTACGAGCAGTACTTC. The variable domain in full, with the rest retrieved from reference TRBV30 and TRBJ2-7, is SQTIHQWPATLVQPVGSPLSLECTVEGTSNPNLYWYRQAAGRGLQLLFYSVGIGQISSEVPQNLSASRPQDRQFILSSKKLLLSDSGFYLCAWSPGGGGTYEQYFGPGTRLTVT.